The entry that follows covers one T cell receptor (beta chain) sequence. Enrolled during active infection, Seattle patients were then followed longitudinally. The authors' processing: Nucleated cell number was recorded as an estimate derived from reference gene primer amplification. Assay: immunoSEQ multiplex PCR; the TCRdb copy retains only in-frame clones and omits some. V and J calls and clone size follow that table, whereas D and trimming were derived from the DNA. Among 200,000 to 300,000 clones listed, 91% were seen once. The data were taken from a study of blood T cell repertoires in COVID-19. Study overall: Collection of acute and convalescent COVID-19 samples took place in the United States, Italy and Spain. Sample material is recorded as cDNA or gDNA derived from T cells, B-cell-depleted T cells, or PBMCs.

Sequenced sample: peripheral blood. This TCR was recovered from a person under 30 with COVID-19, enrolled during active disease.

As DNA, the CDR3 is TGTGCCAGCAGTTTATCGGGGGGTTCACCCCTCCACTTT. Protein product: CASSLSGGSPLHF. The chain couples TRBV27 to TRBJ1-6; TRBD1 is a possible D gene (5 bases). This CDR3 has 13 amino acids. Germline assignment: CDR1 MNHEY and CDR2 SMNVEV (reference sequence). V lost 0 bases, J lost 9 bases, and 6 bases lay in between.